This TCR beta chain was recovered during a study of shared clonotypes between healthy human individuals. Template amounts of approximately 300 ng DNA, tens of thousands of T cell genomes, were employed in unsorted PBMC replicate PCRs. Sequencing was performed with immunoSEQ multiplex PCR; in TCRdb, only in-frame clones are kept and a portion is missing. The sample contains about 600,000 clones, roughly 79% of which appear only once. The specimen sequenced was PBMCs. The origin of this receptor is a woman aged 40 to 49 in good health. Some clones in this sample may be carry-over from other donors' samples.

In DNA, the CDR3 is TGTGCCAGCAGACCCGGAGCCGAGGAGACCCAGTACTTC. Translating it yields CASRPGAEETQYF. This chain joins TRBV28 and TRBJ2-5; D is undetermined. Trimming removed 6 bases at V and 5 bases at J, with 13 bases between. This CDR3 has 13 residues. Per germline, CDR1 MDHEN and CDR2 SYDVKM.